These 5 T cell receptor beta chains share one sample of origin, sequenced in a study of shared clonotypes between healthy human individuals. Clones were sequenced by immunoSEQ multiplex PCR, and TCRdb holds only the in-frame ones, with some missing. Here the sample spans around 2.1 million clones, approximately 96% being singletons. The material sequenced was naive CD4+ T cells sorted from blood. The subset is: CD45RA+ positively selected. The receptors were sampled from a man aged 18 to 30 in good health.

The chain links TRBV6-1 to TRBJ2-7; 10 bases map to TRBD1. This CDR3 spans 14 amino acids. V was pared by 7 bases and J by 7 bases, with 10 bases of the junction left unmatched. CDR1 is MNHNS, CDR2 SASEGT, per germline. CDR3 nucleotide sequence: TGTGCCAGCAAAATGACAGGGGGCGAAGGAGAGCAGTACTTC. Translation: CASKMTGGEGEQYF.

The chain combines TRBV7-2 with TRBJ2-3; TRBD2 is a possible D gene (6 bases). Germline V lookup: CDR1 SGHTA, CDR2 FQGNSA. The ends were cut back, 5 bases at V and 2 bases at J, with 11 bases in the middle. The CDR3 covers 14 residues. The CDR3 loop is CASSKGLYTDTQYF. CDR3 DNA sequence: TGTGCCAGCAGCAAGGGACTTTACACAGATACGCAGTATTTT.

V and J are TRBV10-3 and TRBJ2-1, with 14 bases matching TRBD2. The V segment lost 2 bases and the J segment 8 bases; nucleotides outside the gene matches: 8. The germline V gene encodes CDR1 ENHRY and CDR2 SYGVKD. The CDR3 is 17 amino acids. In nucleotides, the CDR3 is TGTGCCATCAGTGAGGGACTAGCGGGAGGTCGGGCAGATGAGCAGTTCTTC. Amino acids: CAISEGLAGGRADEQFF.

This chain connects TRBV7-2 to TRBJ2-2; D is uncertain. Germline V gene sequence: CDR1 SGHTA, CDR2 FQGNSA. V lost 1 base to trimming and J lost 6 bases, with 9 bases between them. This CDR3 is 14 amino acids long. CDR3 in amino acids: CASSLGLLPGELFF. The CDR3 DNA sequence: TGTGCCAGCAGCTTAGGGCTGCTCCCCGGGGAGCTGTTTTTT.

The rearrangement joins TRBV28 to TRBJ1-4, with D unclear. From germline, CDR1 is MDHEN and CDR2 SYDVKM. This CDR3 contains 14 residues. Trimming shortened V by 5 bases and J by 8 bases, and 15 bases separated the two germline ends. Here the CDR3 DNA reads TGTGCCAGCAGTGGCGGGGTAATTAGGGAAAAACTGTTTTTT. This codes for CASSGGVIREKLFF. Using reference TRBV28 and TRBJ1-4 for the parts outside the CDR3, the full variable domain is DVKVTQSSRYLVKRTGEKVFLECVQDMDHENMFWYRQDPGLGLRLIYFSYDVKMKEKGDIPEGYSVSREKKERFSLILESASTNQTSMYLCASSGGVIREKLFFGSGTQLSVL.